Each of the 3 T cell receptor beta chains below was sequenced from the same sample in a study of T cells in Graves' hyperthyroidism and ophthalmopathy. Amplified TCR beta CDR3 regions derived from RNA transcripts. When the TCR CDR3 underwent first-round RT-PCR, the HTBI primer set was used. TCRdb ran MiXCR on the multiplex PCR reads and lists one entry per CDR3 protein. The sample yields about 560,000 distinct CDR3 sequences, 15% to 20% seen once. The sequencing sample was made of blood. Receptor source: a woman between 18 and 29 years old with Graves' hyperthyroidism.

This chain uses TRBV19 with TRBJ1-2; TRBD1 agrees at 11 bases. The CDR3 is made up of 17 amino acids. Germline trimming cut 3 bases from V and 7 bases from J; bases unmatched to any gene: 13. In germline, CDR1 is LNHDA, CDR2 SQIVND (reference sequence). DNA of the CDR3: TGTGCCAGTAGTATCCCGGACAGGGGGCGAGGTAAAGCTGGCTACACCTTC. It is translated as CASSIPDRGRGKAGYTF.

CDR3 sequence: CASNRLAPGAPVYNEQFF. CDR3 in DNA: TGTGCCAGCAACAGACTCGCCCCGGGAGCGCCCGTCTACAATGAGCAGTTCTTC. This rearrangement joins TRBV7-9 to TRBJ2-1, with D perhaps TRBD2 (6 bases). CDR1 SEHNR and CDR2 FQNEAQ come from the germline V gene (reference sequence). The CDR3 loop spans 18 amino acids. V shed 7 bases and J shed 3 bases, with 25 bases lying between them. Complete variable domain (other parts from reference TRBV7-9 and TRBJ2-1): DTGVSQNPRHKITKRGQNVTFRCDPISEHNRLYWYRQTLGQGPEFLTYFQNEAQLEKSRLLSDRFSAERPKGSFSTLEIQRTEQGDSAMYLCASNRLAPGAPVYNEQFFGPGTRLTVL.

This clonotype was seen many times. V gene TRBV2 combines with J gene TRBJ2-7, with 9 bases fitting TRBD1. The V and J ends lost 1 base and 6 bases, in that order; junction bases with no gene match: 7. The CDR3 covers 15 residues. Germline assignment: CDR1 SNHLY and CDR2 FYNNEI. The CDR3 DNA follows: TGTGCCAGCAGTGAAGTTAGGACAGGGGAGGCCGAGCAGTACTTC. Amino acids: CASSEVRTGEAEQYF.